This T cell receptor (beta chain) came from a study of T cells after posttransplantation cyclophosphamide. General study results and limits: Recipient CMV seropositivity and CMV reactivation strongly tracked TRB clonality.

Trimming stripped 0 bases from V and 4 bases from J, with 10 bases between. Germline V gives CDR1 SGDLS, CDR2 YYNGEE. The CDR3 totals 14 residues. Notes on this clone: No antigen is known for it.

Assay used: immunoSEQ multiplex PCR; TCRdb lists only in-frame clones, some missing. The sample shows more than 60,000 clones, 80% to 95% of them seen only once. Source material: PBMCs. The chain is built from TRBV9 and TRBJ2-5; no reliable D call. The sequence was obtained from a woman aged 30 to 39 in good health and a related stem cell transplant donor. The CDR3: CASSVAAKRETQYF. The CDR3 bases are TGTGCCAGCAGCGTAGCAGCGAAAAGAGAGACCCAGTACTTC.